Given below is one T cell receptor (beta chain) in context. This specimen comes from a study of T cell responses to AZD1222 COVID-19 vaccine. With 5 bases removed from V and 2 bases from J, the gap between germline ends came to 15 bases. CDR3 length: 15 amino acids. Germline V gene sequence: CDR1 SGHVS, CDR2 FNYEAQ. Repertoires were generated with immunoSEQ multiplex PCR, while TCRdb's copy carries only in-frame clones and drops some. The table has around 140,000 clones, about 94% seen once; the top ten hold 5% to 6.5%. The V call is TRBV7-6, the J call TRBJ2-5, with a tentative D call TRBD1 (5 bases). The TCR was taken from an adult in good health. Source: peripheral blood, taken on day 0 of AZD1222 vaccination. The CDR3 DNA follows: TGTGCCAGCAGCAAATCCCCAGGGAAACAAGAGACCCAGTACTTC. Protein sequence: CASSKSPGKQETQYF.